Listed here are 13 T cell receptor beta chains from one sample, sequenced in a study of blood T cell repertoires in COVID-19. The repertoire was sequenced with immunoSEQ multiplex PCR; TCRdb's copy has only in-frame clones and lacks some. The data show over 400,000 clones, with around nine tenths seen just once and around 7.8% held by the top ten. The material sequenced was peripheral blood. These receptors came from a woman in her forties or fifties with COVID-19, enrolled during active disease.

Only one count was recorded for this clone. CDR3 nucleotide sequence: TGTGCCAGCAGAACTGGGACAGGGGGCTCTGGAAACACCATATATTTT. This codes for CASRTGTGGSGNTIYF. The chain has TRBV28 and TRBJ1-3, with 11 bases fitting TRBD1. The CDR3 totals 16 residues. Germline assignment: CDR1 MDHEN and CDR2 SYDVKM. V trimming: 6 bases; J trimming: 0 bases; junction bases outside the gene matches: 4.

This chain uses TRBV7-2 with TRBJ1-2, with 9 bases aligning to TRBD1. The V and J ends lost 5 bases and 8 bases, in that order; junction bases with no gene match: 6. The CDR3 extends over 13 amino acids. Germline-derived CDR1 and CDR2 are SGHTA and FQGNSA. The CDR3 DNA sequence: TGTGCCAGCAGCCGCCGGGACAGGGACGGCTACACCTTC. This translates into CASSRRDRDGYTF. The full variable domain, completed using reference TRBV7-2 and TRBJ1-2, is GAGVSQSPSNKVTEKGKDVELRCDPISGHTALYWYRQSLGQGLEFLIYFQGNSAPDKSGLPSDRFSAERTGGSVSTLTIQRTQQEDSAVYLCASSRRDRDGYTFGSGTRLTVV.

The chain couples TRBV5-4 to TRBJ1-6; the D is unclear. CDR1 and CDR2 from the germline V gene are SGHNT and YYREEE (reference sequence). V dropped 4 bases and J dropped 6 bases, with 11 bases sitting between them. The CDR3 runs 14 residues. Here the CDR3 reads CASSLGLSNSPLHF. The CDR3 coding sequence is TGTGCCAGCAGCCTTGGACTTTCTAATTCACCCCTCCACTTT.

This chain joins TRBV7-9 and TRBJ1-1; tentatively, D is TRBD1 (6 bases). From germline, CDR1 is SEHNR and CDR2 FQNEAQ (reference sequence). CDR3 length equals 19 residues. V was pared by 3 bases and J by 2 bases, with 25 bases between. CDR3 nucleotides: TGTGCCAGCAGCTTGGGATTGGGACACCGGGGAAGATTAAACACTGAAGCTTTCTTT. Its protein product is CASSLGLGHRGRLNTEAFF.

Remarks on this clone: This sample includes further DNA sequences coding for the same CDR3. The rearrangement joins TRBV11-2 to TRBJ2-3; no clear D. The CDR3 consists of 11 residues. Trimming left V 5 bases short and J 3 bases short, with 3 bases between. The germline CDR1 and CDR2 sequences are SGHAT and FQNNGV. CDR3 sequence reads: CASSRTDTQYF. The CDR3 DNA follows: TGTGCCAGCAGCCGGACAGATACGCAGTATTTT.

This rearrangement joins TRBV5-1 to TRBJ2-7; D not certain. Deletions cut 3 bases from V and 2 bases from J, with 6 bases between. The V gene's germline CDR1 is SGHRS and CDR2 YFSETQ. This CDR3 region has 12 residues. The CDR3 DNA follows: TGCGCCAGCAGCTCCCTTGCCTACGAGCAGTACTTC. Protein product: CASSSLAYEQYF.

This chain joins TRBV21-1 and TRBJ2-5; the table assigns TRBD2, which was not confirmed against the DNA. TRBV21-1 is assigned pseudogene status. The CDR3 has 17 amino acids. The CDR3 coding sequence is TGTGCCAGCAGCAAAGAAGACCCGGCTAGCGGGGGAGAGACCCAGTACTTC. Translated, it gives CASSKEDPASGGETQYF.

The V and J genes are TRBV19 and TRBJ2-1, with 10 bases identical to TRBD2. This CDR3 is 15 amino acids long. Looked up from germline, CDR1 is LNHDA and CDR2 is SQIVND (reference sequence). The V and J ends lost 9 bases and 6 bases, in that order; junction bases with no gene match: 11. The CDR3 loop is CASRRYSGGTNEQFF. Written as DNA, the CDR3 is TGTGCCAGCCGGAGGTATAGCGGGGGGACCAATGAGCAGTTCTTC.

The chain recombines TRBV5-4 with TRBJ1-2; 7 bases agree with TRBD1. The germline gives CDR1 SGHNT, CDR2 YYREEE (reference sequence). V lost 3 bases to trimming and J lost 4 bases; unmatched junction nucleotides: 9. The CDR3 spans 15 residues. This CDR3 is CASSSAGDSIYGYTF. The CDR3 DNA is TGTGCCAGCAGCTCGGCCGGGGACAGCATCTATGGCTACACCTTC. Drawing the rest from reference TRBV5-4 and TRBJ1-2, the complete variable domain is ETGVTQSPTHLIKTRGQQVTLRCSSQSGHNTVSWYQQALGQGPQFIFQYYREEENGRGNFPPRFSGLQFPNYSSELNVNALELDDSALYLCASSSAGDSIYGYTFGSGTRLTVV.

The chain employs TRBV7-7 and TRBJ2-1, with TRBD2 matching over 14 bases. Trimming at V came to 3 bases and at J to 8 bases, leaving 3 bases not matched to a gene. The CDR3 spans 15 residues. The V gene's germline CDR1 is SSHAT and CDR2 FNYEAQ (reference sequence). CDR3 protein: CASSLTSGGGHEQFF. The DNA of the CDR3 is TGTGCCAGCAGCTTGACTAGCGGGGGGGGGCATGAGCAGTTCTTC.

The rearrangement links TRBV4-1 to TRBJ2-1, with TRBD2 matching over 8 bases. Germline CDR1 MGHRA, CDR2 YSYEKL. After removal of 0 bases from V and 3 bases from J, the junction contained 1 base not matched to a gene. The CDR3 is 15 residues long. CDR3 protein: CASSQETSGYNEQFF. CDR3 nucleotide sequence: TGCGCCAGCAGCCAAGAAACTAGCGGCTACAATGAGCAGTTCTTC.

The gene calls are TRBV4-2 and TRBJ2-7, with D possibly being TRBD1 (6 bases). The V gene's germline CDR1 is LGHNA and CDR2 YNFKEQ. V gave up 2 bases and J gave up 0 bases, with 14 bases separating them. This CDR3 is built from 16 residues. DNA for the CDR3: TGTGCCAGCAGCCAAACCTTCACAGGGATCTCCTACGAGCAGTACTTC. It codes for CASSQTFTGISYEQYF.

The V and J genes are TRBV19 and TRBJ1-5; 11 positions match TRBD1. V lost 6 bases and J lost 11; bases outside the gene matches: 12. The CDR3 has 15 amino acids. CDR1 LNHDA and CDR2 SQIVND come from the germline V gene (reference sequence). The CDR3 sequence is CASSTTRGDRGSQHF. In DNA form, the CDR3 reads TGTGCCAGTAGCACCACCAGGGGGGACAGGGGGTCCCAGCATTTT.